These 4 T cell receptor beta chains originate from one sample sequenced in a study of blood T cell repertoires in COVID-19. The protocol was immunoSEQ multiplex PCR, while the TCRdb copy is restricted to in-frame clones and leaves out a portion. The sample lists roughly 160,000 clones, roughly 81% occurring once. What was sequenced was peripheral blood. These receptors were obtained from a woman of 80 years or more with COVID-19, enrolled during active disease.

The V gene is TRBV30, the J gene TRBJ2-3; D unresolved. The V and J ends lost 4 bases and 5 bases respectively, with 7 bases between them. The CDR3 is 11 amino acids. Germline CDR1 is GTSNPN and CDR2 is SVGIG (reference sequence). The CDR3 nucleotides read TGTGCCTGGAACTACCTAGATACGCAGTATTTT. This encodes CAWNYLDTQYF.

The rearrangement uses TRBV30 and TRBJ2-5; 7 nucleotides align to TRBD2. The junction had 12 bases not matched to a gene; V was cut back by 4 bases and J by 4 bases. The length of the CDR3 is 15 residues. Looked up from germline, CDR1 is GTSNPN and CDR2 is SVGIG (reference sequence). The CDR3 protein is CAWNLVGGGGETQYF. CDR3 in DNA: TGTGCCTGGAACCTGGTGGGGGGGGGTGGAGAGACCCAGTACTTC.

This clone was counted between two and nine times. J is TRBJ1-5 and V is TRBV19; a weak D match, TRBD1 (6 bases). The germline CDR1 and CDR2 sequences are LNHDA and SQIVND (reference sequence). V was cut by 3 bases and J by 6 bases, with 18 bases left in between. CDR3 size: 16 residues. CDR3 DNA: TGTGCCAGTAGTATGGTTCCAGGGGTCGCCGGTCAGCCCCAGCATTTT. This gives the protein CASSMVPGVAGQPQHF.

This chain joins TRBV28 and TRBJ1-2; 7 bases align to TRBD1. V gave up 8 bases and J gave up 7 bases; unmatched junction bases: 13. Germline CDR1 is MDHEN and CDR2 is SYDVKM. CDR3 length equals 14 residues. CDR3 region: CASDRLGGRGGYTF. CDR3 coding DNA: TGTGCCAGCGACCGATTAGGGGGCAGGGGTGGCTACACCTTC.